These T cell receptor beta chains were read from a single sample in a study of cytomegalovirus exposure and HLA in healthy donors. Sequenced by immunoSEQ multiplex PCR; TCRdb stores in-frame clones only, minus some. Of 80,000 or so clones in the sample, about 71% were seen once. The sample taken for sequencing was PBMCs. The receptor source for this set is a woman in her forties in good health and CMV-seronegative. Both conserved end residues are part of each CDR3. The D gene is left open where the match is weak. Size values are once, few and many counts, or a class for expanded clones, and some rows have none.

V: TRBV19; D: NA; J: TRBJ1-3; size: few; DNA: TGTGCCAGTAGTAGTCTCAGCTCTGGAAACACCATATATTTT; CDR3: CASSSLSSGNTIYF
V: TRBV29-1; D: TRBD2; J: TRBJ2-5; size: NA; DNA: TGCAGCGTTGAAATGGCGGGGGTAGAGACCCAGTACTTC; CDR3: CSVEMAGVETQYF
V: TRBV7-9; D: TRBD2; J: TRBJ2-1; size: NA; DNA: TGTGCCAGCAGCAGGGGACTAGCGGGAGAGAAGACGTTCTTC; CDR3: CASSRGLAGEKTFF
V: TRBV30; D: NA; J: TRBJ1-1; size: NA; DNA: TGTGCCTGGAGTGTAGGAAGGGGCACTGAAGCTTTCTTT; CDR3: CAWSVGRGTEAFF
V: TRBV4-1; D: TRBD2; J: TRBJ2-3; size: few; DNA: TGCGCCAGCAGCCGAGCGGGGGGGCTGGGGGGCACAGATACGCAGTATTTT; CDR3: CASSRAGGLGGTDTQYF
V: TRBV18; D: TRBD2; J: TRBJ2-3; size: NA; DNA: TGTGCCAGCTCACCTGGGGCCATCGGACTAGCGGGGGCAGATACGCAGTATTTT; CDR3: CASSPGAIGLAGADTQYF
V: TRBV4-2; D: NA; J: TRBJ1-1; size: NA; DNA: TGTGCCAGCAGCCAAGTGGGGGCGGACACTGAAGCTTTCTTT; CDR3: CASSQVGADTEAFF
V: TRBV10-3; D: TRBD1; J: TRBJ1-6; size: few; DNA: TGTGCCATCAGTGGAGGGAGGACAGGGGACTCACCCCTCCACTTT; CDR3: CAISGGRTGDSPLHF
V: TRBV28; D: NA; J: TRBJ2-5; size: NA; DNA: TGTGCCAGCAGTAGCCTTGGAGAGACCCAGTACTTC; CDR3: CASSSLGETQYF
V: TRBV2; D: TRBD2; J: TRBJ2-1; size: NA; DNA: TGTGCCAGCAGTGGAGGTCTAGCGGGTGGTAGGGGTAATGAGCAGTTCTTC; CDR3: CASSGGLAGGRGNEQFF
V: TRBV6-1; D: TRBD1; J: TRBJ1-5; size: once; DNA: TGTGCCAGCAGCCGAACAGGGGATGAAAATCAGCCCCAGCATTTT; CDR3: CASSRTGDENQPQHF
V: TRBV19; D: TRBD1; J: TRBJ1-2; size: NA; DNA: TGTGCCAGTAGTATGTTGTATGGGACAGGGAACTATGGCTACACCTTC; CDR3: CASSMLYGTGNYGYTF
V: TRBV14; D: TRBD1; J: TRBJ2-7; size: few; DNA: TGTGCCAGCAGCCTCGACAGGGGTCAGTACGAGCAGTACTTC; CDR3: CASSLDRGQYEQYF
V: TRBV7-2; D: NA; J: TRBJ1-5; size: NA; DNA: TGTGCCAGCAGCTTAAAACTCGATCAGCCCCAGCATTTT; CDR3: CASSLKLDQPQHF
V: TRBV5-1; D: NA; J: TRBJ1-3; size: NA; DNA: TGCGCCAGCAGCTTGGAAAGGGGTAACACCATATATTTT; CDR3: CASSLERGNTIYF
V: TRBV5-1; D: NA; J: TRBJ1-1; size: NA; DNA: TGCGCCAGCAGCCGACAGGACATGAACACTGAAGCTTTCTTT; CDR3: CASSRQDMNTEAFF
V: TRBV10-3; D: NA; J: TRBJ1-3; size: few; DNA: TGTGCCATCAGGATACAGGGAAGTGGAAACACCATATATTTT; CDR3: CAIRIQGSGNTIYF
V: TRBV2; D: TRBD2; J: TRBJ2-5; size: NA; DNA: TGTGCCAGCAGTGAAAGCGGACTAGCGGGGGCTTCACTCCAAGAGACCCAGTACTTC; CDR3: CASSESGLAGASLQETQYF
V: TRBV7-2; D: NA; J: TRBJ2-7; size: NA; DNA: TGTGCCAGCAGCCCTCCAAGAGTATACGAGCAGTACTTC; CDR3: CASSPPRVYEQYF
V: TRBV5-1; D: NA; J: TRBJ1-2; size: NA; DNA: TGCGCCAGCAGCTTGGCCGGGGGGGCGATGGTCAATGGCTACACCTTC; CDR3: CASSLAGGAMVNGYTF
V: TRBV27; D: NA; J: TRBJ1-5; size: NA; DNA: TGTGCCAGCAGTCCGTTACGGGGTGGAATTGGCCAGCCCCAGCATTTT; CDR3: CASSPLRGGIGQPQHF
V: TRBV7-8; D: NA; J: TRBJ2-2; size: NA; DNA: TGTGCCAGCAGCTTAGCGGGAGGGGGCACCGGGGAGCTGTTTTTT; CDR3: CASSLAGGGTGELFF
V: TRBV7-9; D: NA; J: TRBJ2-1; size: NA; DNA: TGTGCCAGCAGCTCCTGGGACATTAACAATGAGCAGTTCTTC; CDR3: CASSSWDINNEQFF
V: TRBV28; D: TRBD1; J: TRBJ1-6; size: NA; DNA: TGTGCCAGCACAGGACAGGGGTATTCACCCCTCCACTTT; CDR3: CASTGQGYSPLHF